The next 8 T cell receptor beta chains were all read from a single sample in a study of human T cells and chemical hapten exposure. Documented time point: pre-sensitization, week 0. Treatment of the sample: therapeutic diphenylcyclopropenone sensitization with weekly scalp DPC. TCRdb re-called the RACE reads through MiXCR, storing one row per CDR3 protein. The sample shows more than 250,000 distinct CDR3 sequences, more than 6.5% of them seen only once. The sequencing here drew on whole blood, taken in connection with sensitization to the hapten diphenylcyclopropenone (DPC). The receptors were gathered from a woman between 35 and 50 years old with alopecia areata. Some clones in this sample may be carry-over from other donors' samples.

This sequence joins TRBV5-5 and TRBJ1-5; TRBD1 matches 7 bases. The CDR3 extends over 13 amino acids. Germline-derived CDR1 and CDR2 are SGHKS and YYEKEE (reference sequence). V lost 4 bases and J lost 6; bases outside the gene matches: 4. The CDR3 region is CASSPWDSQPQHF. In DNA form, the CDR3 reads TGTGCCAGCAGCCCATGGGACAGTCAGCCCCAGCATTTT.

In this sample, this clonotype turned up many times. The rearrangement links TRBV12-3 or TRBV12-4 to TRBJ2-2; D gene uncertain. V dropped 7 bases and J dropped 3 bases, with 9 bases sitting between them. CDR3 length: 13 residues. The CDR3 reads CASTSPYTGELFF. The CDR3 coding sequence is TGTGCCAGCACCTCCCCCTACACCGGGGAGCTGTTTTTT.

In this sample, this clonotype turned up a few times. The gene calls are TRBV10-3 and TRBJ1-5; TRBD1 is a possible D gene (5 bases). From germline, CDR1 is ENHRY and CDR2 SYGVKD. Trimming left V 3 bases short and J 5 bases short, with 11 bases between. CDR3 length equals 14 residues. The CDR3 reads CAISDRVYDQPQHF. The CDR3 region has the DNA TGTGCCATCAGTGACAGGGTATACGATCAGCCCCAGCATTTT.

There are a few counts of this clonotype. J is TRBJ2-2 and V is TRBV9, with TRBD1 identical over 7 bases. From germline, CDR1 is SGDLS and CDR2 YYNGEE. This CDR3 is 17 amino acids long. The J segment lost 1 base and the V segment lost 4 bases, leaving 10 bases of the junction unmatched. The CDR3: CASSPPTGTENTGELFF. CDR3 DNA: TGTGCCAGCAGCCCCCCTACCGGGACAGAGAACACCGGGGAGCTGTTTTTT. The entire variable domain, with the rest obtained from reference TRBV9 and TRBJ2-2, is as follows: DSGVTQTPKHLITATGQRVTLRCSPRSGDLSVYWYQQSLDQGLQFLIQYYNGEERAKGNILERFSAQQFPDLHSELNLSSLELGDSALYFCASSPPTGTENTGELFFGEGSRLTVL.

V and J are TRBV5-1 and TRBJ2-1, with D perhaps assigned TRBD1 or TRBD2 (5 bases each). CDR3 size: 17 residues. The V gene's germline CDR1 is SGHRS and CDR2 YFSETQ. The V gene lost 3 bases and the J gene lost 4 bases, with 20 bases spanning the gap. CDR3 sequence reads: CASSSSEARDRYNEQFF. As DNA, the CDR3 is TGCGCCAGCAGCTCCTCCGAGGCTCGGGACCGTTACAATGAGCAGTTCTTC.

With respect to this clonotype: A much larger clonotype is one base distant, so this may be a read error. The chain recombines TRBV4-2 with TRBJ2-7; D remains ambiguous. CDR1 and CDR2 (germline): LGHNA, YNFKEQ. V was shortened by 6 bases and J by 2 bases, with 14 bases between the two germline ends. The CDR3 covers 14 residues. The CDR3 loop is CASSAQRGPYEQYF. CDR3 nucleotide sequence: TGTGCCAGCAGTGCACAGCGTGGACCCTACGAGCAGTACTTC.

This rearrangement joins TRBV12-3 or TRBV12-4 to TRBJ2-7; no reliable D call. The CDR3 extends over 15 amino acids. The V gene lost 3 bases and the J gene lost 0 bases, with 12 bases spanning the gap. This CDR3 is CASSFMGGGSYEQYF. As DNA, the CDR3 is TGTGCCAGCAGTTTTATGGGCGGCGGCTCCTACGAGCAGTACTTC.

This clonotype was counted only a few times. This rearrangement joins TRBV28 to TRBJ1-6; tentatively, D is TRBD1 (5 bases). This CDR3 spans 15 amino acids. V was trimmed by 5 bases and J by 2 bases, leaving 10 bases between them. Germline assignment: CDR1 MDHEN and CDR2 SYDVKM. The CDR3 DNA sequence: TGTGCCAGCAGTCCGGAGGACACCTATAATTCACCCCTCCACTTT. Protein: CASSPEDTYNSPLHF.